What follows are 14 T cell receptor beta chains derived from one specimen sequenced in a study of vaccination and CD4 T cells after COVID-19. Noted treatment: roughly ten-day PBMC culture with coronavirus spike peptide pools or control peptides (ViraFEST assay). Cultured CD4+ T-cell DNA underwent Oncomine TCR Beta short-read sequencing. From the PCR reads, TCRdb called clonotypes with MiXCR, one entry per CDR3 protein. The sample records some 9,500 distinct CDR3 sequences, 51% being singletons. The antigens for these receptors are not known. The sequenced material came from CD4+ T cells from blood, cultured in vitro. The receptors derive from a human donor who had recovered from COVID-19.

The CDR3 coding sequence is TGTGCCACCAGCAGAGATAGGAAGGGGACAGACGGTTGGCTGTTTTTT. This gives the protein CATSRDRKGTDGWLFF. V is TRBV15 and J is TRBJ2-2; 7 bases are shared with TRBD1. The CDR3 has 16 residues. The V segment lost 0 bases and the J segment 13 bases; nucleotides outside the gene matches: 14. Per the germline V gene, CDR1 is LNHNV and CDR2 is YYDKDF (reference sequence).

V and J are TRBV6-1 and TRBJ1-1; D is ambiguous. This CDR3 is built from 13 residues. V was clipped by 8 bases and J by 1 base, with 11 bases between them. Germline-derived CDR1 and CDR2 are MNHNS and SASEGT. Written as DNA, the CDR3 is TGTGCCAGCGCGACCCCCCAGAACACTGAAGCTTTCTTT. Translating gives CASATPQNTEAFF.

V and J are TRBV6-1 and TRBJ2-2; 7 bases are a match to TRBD2. The trim removed 8 bases at V and 5 bases at J, leaving 11 bases unmatched. Germline V gene sequence: CDR1 MNHNS, CDR2 SASEGT. The CDR3 loop spans 15 amino acids. In DNA form, the CDR3 reads TGTGCCAGCCCGTCGCCGGGAGGAGGGACCGGGGAGCTGTTTTTT. Its protein product is CASPSPGGGTGELFF.

This chain connects TRBV7-2 to TRBJ1-2, with unresolved D. In germline, CDR1 is SGHTA, CDR2 FQGNSA. CDR3 length: 15 residues. V lost 5 bases and J 5 bases, leaving 18 bases between the germline ends. DNA for the CDR3: TGTGCCAGCAGCCCAGACACGCCGGGAGCATATGGCTACACCTTC. As protein: CASSPDTPGAYGYTF.

The chain has TRBV30 and TRBJ2-7, with 9 positions matching TRBD2. J gave up 7 bases and V 1 base, and 8 bases lay outside the gene matches. The CDR3 runs 14 residues. Germline lookup yields CDR1 GTSNPN and CDR2 SVGIG (reference sequence). CDR3 in amino acids: CAWSGGSGGREQYF. The CDR3 coding sequence is TGTGCCTGGAGTGGCGGTAGCGGGGGAAGGGAGCAGTACTTC.

The chain couples TRBV7-3 to TRBJ1-2; a weak D match, TRBD1 (6 bases). The CDR3 extends over 14 amino acids. Between the trimmed V and J ends, which lost 4 bases and 4 bases, there was a span of 13 bases. Germline-derived CDR1 and CDR2 are SGHTA and FQGTGA. CDR3 nucleotide sequence: TGTGCCAGCAGCTCAACGGGGGGCCGCTATGGCTACACCTTC. Its protein is CASSSTGGRYGYTF. The full variable domain, completed using reference TRBV7-3 and TRBJ1-2, is GAGVSQTPSNKVTEKGKYVELRCDPISGHTALYWYRQSLGQGPEFLIYFQGTGAADDSGLPNDRFFAVRPEGSVSTLKIQRTERGDSAVYLCASSSTGGRYGYTFGSGTRLTVV.

The genes are TRBV12-3 or TRBV12-4 and TRBJ2-2, with 7 bases aligning to TRBD2. V was clipped by 7 bases and J by 1 base; unmatched bases: 9. This CDR3 contains 16 residues. The CDR3 DNA follows: TGTGCCAGCATCGCGGGGCTAGCGGTGAACACCGGGGAGCTGTTTTTT. This codes for CASIAGLAVNTGELFF.

This clonotype was seen a few times. The chain carries TRBV7-2 and TRBJ1-1; D call uncertain. The CDR3 has 12 amino acids. Trimming removed 4 bases at V and 5 bases at J, with 8 bases between. Germline V gene sequence: CDR1 SGHTA, CDR2 FQGNSA. This chain's CDR3 is CASSSVGTEAFF. The CDR3 DNA sequence: TGTGCCAGCAGCTCAGTTGGAACTGAAGCTTTCTTT.

V gene TRBV2 combines with J gene TRBJ1-2, with a tentative D call TRBD1 (6 bases). Trimming removed 6 bases from V and 1 base from J, with 12 bases in between. From germline, CDR1 is SNHLY and CDR2 FYNNEI. The CDR3 has 14 residues. The CDR3 here is CASSEDRFNYGYTF. CDR3 sequence (DNA): TGTGCCAGCAGCGAGGACAGATTTAACTATGGCTACACCTTC.

The sample holds a few counts of this clonotype. This sequence joins TRBV21-1 and TRBJ2-2; the table names TRBD1, a call not compared with the DNA. TRBV21-1 is a pseudogene locus. The CDR3 is 16 residues long. The CDR3 nucleotides read TGTGCCAGCAGCAAAGGTTCGACAGGGGGGCCCGGGGAGCTGTTTTTT. Residues: CASSKGSTGGPGELFF.

This clonotype showed up just a few times. J is TRBJ1-1 and V is TRBV5-1; D might be TRBD1 (6 bases). This CDR3 spans 13 amino acids. Trimming left V 2 bases short and J 3 bases short, with 8 bases between. Per the germline V gene, CDR1 is SGHRS and CDR2 is YFSETQ. This CDR3 is CASSFPGDTEAFF. The CDR3 coding sequence is TGCGCCAGCAGCTTCCCAGGGGACACTGAAGCTTTCTTT.

This sequence joins TRBV4-2 and TRBJ2-7, with 7 bases matching TRBD1. The ends lost 2 bases at V and 5 bases at J; junction bases unmatched: 6. This CDR3 is 14 amino acids long. Germline loops: CDR1 LGHNA, CDR2 YNFKEQ. CDR3 in amino acids: CASSQTGERNEQYF. The DNA of the CDR3 is TGTGCCAGCAGCCAAACAGGGGAGAGGAACGAGCAGTACTTC.

This clonotype was recorded a few times. V gene TRBV6-1 combines with J gene TRBJ1-6; D gene unclear. In germline, CDR1 is MNHNS, CDR2 SASEGT. The CDR3 has 16 residues. Trimming stripped 6 bases from V and 5 bases from J, with 17 bases between. The CDR3 sequence is CASSPGKEVDNSPLHF. CDR3 coding DNA: TGTGCCAGCAGCCCCGGGAAGGAAGTGGATAATTCACCCCTCCACTTT.

J is TRBJ2-7 and V is TRBV12-3 or TRBV12-4; 8 nucleotides line up with TRBD2. V was pared by 5 bases and J by 4 bases, with 7 bases of the junction left unmatched. The CDR3 loop spans 14 amino acids. CDR3 nucleotides: TGTGCCAGCAGTAGGGGCCCGGGGGGGTACGAGCAGTACTTC. Its translation: CASSRGPGGYEQYF.